The entry that follows covers one T cell receptor (beta chain) sequence. Germline lookup yields CDR1 SGHNT and CDR2 YYREEE (reference sequence). V shed 5 bases, J shed 4 bases, and the junction held 8 bases outside the gene matches. The CDR3 has 16 residues. This specimen comes from a study of CD8 T cells in Susac syndrome. About 0.5 to 1 ug RNA was reverse transcribed with random hexamers. TCRdb used MiXCR to reprocess the immunoSEQ multiplex PCR reads, holding one entry per CDR3 protein. This table has about 22,000 distinct CDR3 sequences, approximately 93% appearing once. Sequences were obtained from CD8+ T cells from PBMCs. V and J are TRBV5-4 and TRBJ2-1; 11 nucleotides agree with TRBD2. The clonotype was recovered from a human donor in good health. CDR3: CASRNRLAGSYNEQFF. In DNA form, the CDR3 reads TGTGCCAGCAGGAACCGACTAGCGGGGAGTTACAATGAGCAGTTCTTC.